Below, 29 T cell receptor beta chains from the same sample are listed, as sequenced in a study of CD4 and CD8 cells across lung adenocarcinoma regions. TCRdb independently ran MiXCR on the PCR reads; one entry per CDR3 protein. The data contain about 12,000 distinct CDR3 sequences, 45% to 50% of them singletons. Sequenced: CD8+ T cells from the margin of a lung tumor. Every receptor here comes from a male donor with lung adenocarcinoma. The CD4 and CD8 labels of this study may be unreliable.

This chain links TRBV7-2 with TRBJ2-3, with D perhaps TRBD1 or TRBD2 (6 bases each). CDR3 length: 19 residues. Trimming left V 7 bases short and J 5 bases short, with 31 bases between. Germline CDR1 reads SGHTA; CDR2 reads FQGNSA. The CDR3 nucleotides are TGTGCCAGCACCAACTCGGCGGGACTCGGGGGCGGGCCCCGAGATACGCAGTATTTT. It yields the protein CASTNSAGLGGGPRDTQYF.

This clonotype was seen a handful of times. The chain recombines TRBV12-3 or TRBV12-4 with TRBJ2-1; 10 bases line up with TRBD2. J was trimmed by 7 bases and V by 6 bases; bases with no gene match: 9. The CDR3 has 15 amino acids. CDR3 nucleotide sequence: TGTGCCAGCAGCCCAGCGGGAGGGCCTGAGAATGAGCAGTTCTTC. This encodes CASSPAGGPENEQFF.

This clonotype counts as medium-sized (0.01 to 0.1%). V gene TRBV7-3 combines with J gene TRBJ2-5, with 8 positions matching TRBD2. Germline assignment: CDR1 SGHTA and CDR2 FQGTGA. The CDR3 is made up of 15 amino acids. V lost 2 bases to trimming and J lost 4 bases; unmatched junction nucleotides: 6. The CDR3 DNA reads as TGTGCCAGCAGCTTAGGCGGGCTAGCGGGAGAGACCCAGTACTTC. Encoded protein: CASSLGGLAGETQYF.

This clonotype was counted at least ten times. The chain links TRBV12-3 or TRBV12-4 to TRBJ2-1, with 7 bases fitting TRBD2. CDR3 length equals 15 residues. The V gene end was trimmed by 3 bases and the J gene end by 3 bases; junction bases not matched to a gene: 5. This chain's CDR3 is CASSLESSGYNEQFF. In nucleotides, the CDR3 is TGTGCCAGCAGTTTGGAGTCTAGCGGCTACAATGAGCAGTTCTTC.

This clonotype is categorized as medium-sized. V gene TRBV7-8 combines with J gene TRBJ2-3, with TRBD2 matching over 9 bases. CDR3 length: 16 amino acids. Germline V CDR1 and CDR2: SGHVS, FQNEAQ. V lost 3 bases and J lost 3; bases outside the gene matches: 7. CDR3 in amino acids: CASSFRAGGKTDTQYF. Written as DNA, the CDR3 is TGTGCCAGCAGCTTTAGGGCGGGGGGGAAAACAGATACGCAGTATTTT. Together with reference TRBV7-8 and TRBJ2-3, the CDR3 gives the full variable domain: GAGVSQSPRYKVAKRGQDVALRCDPISGHVSLFWYQQALGQGPEFLTYFQNEAQLDKSGLPSDRFFAERPEGSVSTLKIQRTQQEDSAVYLCASSFRAGGKTDTQYFGPGTRLTVL.

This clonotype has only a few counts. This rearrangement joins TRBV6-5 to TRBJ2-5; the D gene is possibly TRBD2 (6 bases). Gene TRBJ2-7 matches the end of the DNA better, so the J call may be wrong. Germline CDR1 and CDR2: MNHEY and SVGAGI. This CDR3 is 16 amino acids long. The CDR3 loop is CASSSAGTGVSYEQYF. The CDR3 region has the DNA TGTGCCAGCAGTTCCGCAGGGACGGGAGTTTCCTACGAGCAGTACTTC.

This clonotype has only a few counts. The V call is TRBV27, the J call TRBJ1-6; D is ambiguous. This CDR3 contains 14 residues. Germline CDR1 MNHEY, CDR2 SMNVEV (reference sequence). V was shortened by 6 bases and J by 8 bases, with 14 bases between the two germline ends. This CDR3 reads CASSLRRTDSPLHF. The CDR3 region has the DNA TGTGCCAGCAGCCTAAGGCGGACGGATTCACCCCTCCACTTT.

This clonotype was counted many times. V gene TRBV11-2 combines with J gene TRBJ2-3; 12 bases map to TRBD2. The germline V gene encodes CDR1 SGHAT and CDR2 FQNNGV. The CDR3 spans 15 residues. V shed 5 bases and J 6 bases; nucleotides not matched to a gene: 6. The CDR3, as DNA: TGTGCCAGCAGCCGACTAGCGGGAGTTCCGGATACGCAGTATTTT. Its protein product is CASSRLAGVPDTQYF.

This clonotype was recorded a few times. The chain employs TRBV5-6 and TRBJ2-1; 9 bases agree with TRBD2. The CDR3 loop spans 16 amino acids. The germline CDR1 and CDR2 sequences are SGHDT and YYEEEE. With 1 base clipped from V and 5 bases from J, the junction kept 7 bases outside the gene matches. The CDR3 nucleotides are TGTGCCAGCAGCTTGCGGGTGACTAGCGGCGACAATGAGCAGTTCTTC. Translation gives CASSLRVTSGDNEQFF.

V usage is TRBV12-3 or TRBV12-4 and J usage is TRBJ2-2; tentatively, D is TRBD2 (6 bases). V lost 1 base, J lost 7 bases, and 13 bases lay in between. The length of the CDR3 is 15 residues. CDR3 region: CASSLGGGRGGELFF. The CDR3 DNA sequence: TGTGCCAGCAGTTTAGGGGGAGGCCGCGGCGGGGAGCTGTTTTTT.

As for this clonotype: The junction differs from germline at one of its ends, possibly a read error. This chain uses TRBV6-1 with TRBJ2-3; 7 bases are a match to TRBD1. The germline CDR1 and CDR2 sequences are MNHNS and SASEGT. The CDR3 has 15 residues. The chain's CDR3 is CAAGEGGRDQDTQYF. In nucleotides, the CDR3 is TGTGCCGCGGGTGAAGGGGGCCGCGACCAAGATACCCAGTATTTT.

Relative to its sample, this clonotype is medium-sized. CDR3 region: CASSLEVRYEQYF. The CDR3 region has the DNA TGTGCCAGCAGCTTGGAAGTGCGCTACGAGCAGTACTTC. This chain joins TRBV7-8 and TRBJ2-7, with unresolved D. The ends were cut back, 3 bases at V and 3 bases at J, with 9 bases in the middle. This CDR3 region has 13 residues. Germline lookup yields CDR1 SGHVS and CDR2 FQNEAQ.

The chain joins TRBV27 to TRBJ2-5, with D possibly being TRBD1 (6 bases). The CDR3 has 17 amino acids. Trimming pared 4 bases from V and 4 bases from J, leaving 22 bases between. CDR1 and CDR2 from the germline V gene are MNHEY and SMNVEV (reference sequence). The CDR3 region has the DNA TGTGCCAGCAGTTCGGGGCTCGCGGGCCGGGACACAGAGACCCAGTACTTC. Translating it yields CASSSGLAGRDTETQYF.

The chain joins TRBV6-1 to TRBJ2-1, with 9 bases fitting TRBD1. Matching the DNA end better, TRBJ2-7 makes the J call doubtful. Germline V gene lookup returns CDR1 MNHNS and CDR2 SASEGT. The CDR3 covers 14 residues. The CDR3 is CASGGTGRWDTQYF. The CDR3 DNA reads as TGTGCCAGCGGGGGGACAGGGCGATGGGATACGCAGTACTTC.

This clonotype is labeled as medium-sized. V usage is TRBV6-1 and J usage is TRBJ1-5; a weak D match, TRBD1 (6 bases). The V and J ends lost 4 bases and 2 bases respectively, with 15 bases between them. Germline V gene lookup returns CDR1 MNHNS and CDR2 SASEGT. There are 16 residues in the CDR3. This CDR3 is CASSAEQGLGNQPQHF. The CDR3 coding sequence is TGTGCCAGCAGTGCTGAACAGGGATTGGGCAATCAGCCCCAGCATTTT.

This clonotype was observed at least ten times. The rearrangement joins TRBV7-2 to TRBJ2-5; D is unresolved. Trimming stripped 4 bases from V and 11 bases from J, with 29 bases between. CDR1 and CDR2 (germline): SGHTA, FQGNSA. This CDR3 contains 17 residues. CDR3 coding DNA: TGTGCCAGCAGCTCCGCCCGTGGCGGAAGCAGTTACAATGAGCAGTACTTC. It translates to CASSSARGGSSYNEQYF.

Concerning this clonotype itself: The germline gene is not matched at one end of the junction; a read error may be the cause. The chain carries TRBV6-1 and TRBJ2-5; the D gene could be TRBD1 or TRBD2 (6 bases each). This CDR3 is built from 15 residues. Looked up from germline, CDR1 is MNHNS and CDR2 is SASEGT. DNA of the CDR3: TGTGCCAGGAGGCTCGGGGGCACTGACCCAGAGACCCAGTACTTT. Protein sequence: CARRLGGTDPETQYF.

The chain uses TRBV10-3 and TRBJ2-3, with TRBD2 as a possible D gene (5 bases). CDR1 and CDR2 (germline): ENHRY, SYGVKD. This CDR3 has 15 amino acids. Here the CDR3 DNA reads TGTGGCCGTCGGACGGGCGTGGGAGCCAAAGATACGCAGTATTTT. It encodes CGRRTGVGAKDTQYF.

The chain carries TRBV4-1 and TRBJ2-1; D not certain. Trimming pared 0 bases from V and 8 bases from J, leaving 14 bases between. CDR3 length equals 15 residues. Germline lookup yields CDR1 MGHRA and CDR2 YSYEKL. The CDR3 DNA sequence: TGCGCCAGCAGCCAAGAGCGTTCCCTAGAACATGAGCAGTTCTTC. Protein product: CASSQERSLEHEQFF.

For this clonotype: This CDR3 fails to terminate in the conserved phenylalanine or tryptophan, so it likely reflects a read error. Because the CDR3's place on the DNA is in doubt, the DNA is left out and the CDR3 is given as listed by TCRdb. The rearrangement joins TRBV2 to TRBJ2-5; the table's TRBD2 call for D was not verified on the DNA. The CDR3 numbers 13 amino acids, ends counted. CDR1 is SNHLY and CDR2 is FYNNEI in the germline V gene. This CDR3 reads CADHAPGPPERPA.

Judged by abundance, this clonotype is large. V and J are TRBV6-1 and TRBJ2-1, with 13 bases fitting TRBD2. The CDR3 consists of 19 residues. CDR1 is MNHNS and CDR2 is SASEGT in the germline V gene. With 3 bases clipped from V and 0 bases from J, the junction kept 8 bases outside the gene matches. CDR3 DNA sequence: TGTGCCAGCAGTGACCCGGGACTAGCGGGGACTTACTCCTACAATGAGCAGTTCTTC. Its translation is CASSDPGLAGTYSYNEQFF.

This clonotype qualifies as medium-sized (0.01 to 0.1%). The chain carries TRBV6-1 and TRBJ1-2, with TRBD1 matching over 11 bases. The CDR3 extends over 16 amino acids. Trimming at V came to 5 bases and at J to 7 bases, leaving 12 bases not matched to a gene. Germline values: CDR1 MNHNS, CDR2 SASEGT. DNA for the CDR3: TGTGCCAGCAGTCCAATCACCGGGACAGGGGGTTCTGGCTACACCTTC. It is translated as CASSPITGTGGSGYTF.

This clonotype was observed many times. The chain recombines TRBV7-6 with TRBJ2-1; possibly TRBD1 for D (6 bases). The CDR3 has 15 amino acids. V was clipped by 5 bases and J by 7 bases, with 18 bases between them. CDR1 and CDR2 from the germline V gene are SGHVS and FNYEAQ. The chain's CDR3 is CASSKDSPLGNEQFF. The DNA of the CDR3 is TGTGCCAGCAGCAAGGACAGCCCTTTGGGGAATGAGCAGTTCTTC.

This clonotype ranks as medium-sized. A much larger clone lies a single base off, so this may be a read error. DNA of the CDR3: TGTGCCAGCAGTTACGTAGCATACAATCAAGAGACCCAGTTCTTC. This encodes CASSYVAYNQETQFF. The chain carries TRBV6-5 and TRBJ2-1; D call uncertain. The germline V gene encodes CDR1 MNHEY and CDR2 SVGAGI. Trimming cost V 2 bases and J 13 bases, with 21 bases left between them. The length of the CDR3 is 15 residues.

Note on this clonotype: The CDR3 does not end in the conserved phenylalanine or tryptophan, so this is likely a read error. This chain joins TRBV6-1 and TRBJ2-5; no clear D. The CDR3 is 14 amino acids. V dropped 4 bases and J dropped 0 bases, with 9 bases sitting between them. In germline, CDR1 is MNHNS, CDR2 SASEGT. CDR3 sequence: CASSGPSNQETQYS. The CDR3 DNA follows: TGTGCCAGCAGTGGTCCGAGTAACCAAGAGACCCAGTACTCG.

The CDR3 reads CASSFQAVGTEKQYF. As DNA, the CDR3 is TGTGCCAGCAGTTTCCAGGCTGTCGGCACAGAGAAGCAGTATTTT. V usage is TRBV6-5 and J usage is TRBJ2-3, with D unclear. The germline CDR1 and CDR2 sequences are MNHEY and SVGAGI. The CDR3 runs 15 residues. The ends were cut back, 4 bases at V and 11 bases at J, with 22 bases in the middle.

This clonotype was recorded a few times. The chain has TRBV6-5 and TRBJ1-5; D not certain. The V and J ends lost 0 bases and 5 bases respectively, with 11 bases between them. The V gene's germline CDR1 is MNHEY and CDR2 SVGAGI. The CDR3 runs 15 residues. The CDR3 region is CASSYSYSGDQPQHF. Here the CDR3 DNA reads TGTGCCAGCAGTTACTCTTACAGCGGGGATCAGCCCCAGCATTTT.

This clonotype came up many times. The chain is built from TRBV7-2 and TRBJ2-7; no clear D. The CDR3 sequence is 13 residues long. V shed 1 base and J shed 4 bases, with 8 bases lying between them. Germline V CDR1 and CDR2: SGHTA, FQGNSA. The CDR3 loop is CASSLGSAYEQYF. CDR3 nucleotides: TGTGCCAGCAGCTTAGGGAGCGCATACGAGCAGTACTTC.

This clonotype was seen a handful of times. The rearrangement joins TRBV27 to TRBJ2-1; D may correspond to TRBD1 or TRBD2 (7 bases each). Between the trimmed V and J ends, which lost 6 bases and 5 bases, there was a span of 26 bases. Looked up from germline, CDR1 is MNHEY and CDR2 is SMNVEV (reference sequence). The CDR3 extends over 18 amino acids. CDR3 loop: CASRVQGRVQGQNNEQFF. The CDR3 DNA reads TGTGCCAGCAGAGTACAGGGGAGGGTCCAGGGCCAGAACAATGAGCAGTTCTTC.